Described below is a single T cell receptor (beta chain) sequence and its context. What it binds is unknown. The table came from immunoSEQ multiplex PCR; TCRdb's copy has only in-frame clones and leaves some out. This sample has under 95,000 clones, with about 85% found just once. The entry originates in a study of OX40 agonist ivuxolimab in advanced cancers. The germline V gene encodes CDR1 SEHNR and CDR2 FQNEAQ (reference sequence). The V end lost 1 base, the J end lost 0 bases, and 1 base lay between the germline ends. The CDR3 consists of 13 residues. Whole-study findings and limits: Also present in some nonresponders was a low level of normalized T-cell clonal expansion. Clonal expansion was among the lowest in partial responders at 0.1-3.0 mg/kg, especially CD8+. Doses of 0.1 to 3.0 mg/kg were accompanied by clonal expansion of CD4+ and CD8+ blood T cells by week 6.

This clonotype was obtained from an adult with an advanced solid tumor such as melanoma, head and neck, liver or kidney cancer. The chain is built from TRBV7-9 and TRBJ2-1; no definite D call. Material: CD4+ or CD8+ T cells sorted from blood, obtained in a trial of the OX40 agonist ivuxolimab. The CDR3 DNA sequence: TGTGCCAGCAGCTTAGGCTCCTACAATGAGCAGTTCTTC. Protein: CASSLGSYNEQFF.